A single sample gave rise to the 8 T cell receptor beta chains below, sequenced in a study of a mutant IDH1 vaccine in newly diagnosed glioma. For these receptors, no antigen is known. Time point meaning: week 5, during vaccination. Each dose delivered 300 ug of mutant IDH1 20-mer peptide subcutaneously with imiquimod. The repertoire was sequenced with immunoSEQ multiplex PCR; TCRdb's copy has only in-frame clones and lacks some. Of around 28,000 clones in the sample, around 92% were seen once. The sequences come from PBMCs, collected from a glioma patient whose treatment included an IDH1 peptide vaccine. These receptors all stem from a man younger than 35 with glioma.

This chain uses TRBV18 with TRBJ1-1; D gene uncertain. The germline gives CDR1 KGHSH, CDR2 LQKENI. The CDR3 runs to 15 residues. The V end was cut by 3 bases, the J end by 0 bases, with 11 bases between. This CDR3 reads CASSPPERMNTEAFF. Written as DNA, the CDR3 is TGTGCCAGCTCACCGCCAGAACGCATGAACACTGAAGCTTTCTTT. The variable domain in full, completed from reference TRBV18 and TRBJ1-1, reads NAGVMQNPRHLVRRRGQEARLRCSPMKGHSHVYWYRQLPEEGLKFMVYLQKENIIDESGMPKERFSAEFPKEGPSILRIQQVVRGDSAAYFCASSPPERMNTEAFFGQGTRLTVV.

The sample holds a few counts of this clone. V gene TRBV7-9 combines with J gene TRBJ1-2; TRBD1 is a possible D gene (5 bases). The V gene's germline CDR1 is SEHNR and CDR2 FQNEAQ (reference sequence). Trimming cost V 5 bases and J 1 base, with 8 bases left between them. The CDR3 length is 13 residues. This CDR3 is CASSRRDNYGYTF. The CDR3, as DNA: TGTGCCAGCAGCCGCAGGGATAACTATGGCTACACCTTC.

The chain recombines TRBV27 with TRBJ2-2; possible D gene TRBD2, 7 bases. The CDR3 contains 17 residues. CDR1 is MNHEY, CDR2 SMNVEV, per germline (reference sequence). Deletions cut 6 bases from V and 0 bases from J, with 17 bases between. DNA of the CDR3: TGTGCCAGCAGAAAAAGGGGGGGGAATACGAACACCGGGGAGCTGTTTTTT. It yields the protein CASRKRGGNTNTGELFF.

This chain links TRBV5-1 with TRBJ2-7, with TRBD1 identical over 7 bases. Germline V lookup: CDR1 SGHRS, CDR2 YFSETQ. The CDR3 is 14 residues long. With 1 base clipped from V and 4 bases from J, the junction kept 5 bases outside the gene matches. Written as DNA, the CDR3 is TGCGCCAGCAGCTTGCGAGGGACAGCTTACGAGCAGTACTTC. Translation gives CASSLRGTAYEQYF.

The CDR3 region has the DNA TGTGCCAGCAGCGTAAGATCTGCGAACACAGATACGCAGTATTTT. Its protein is CASSVRSANTDTQYF. The chain recombines TRBV9 with TRBJ2-3; D remains unclear. This CDR3 comprises 15 residues. Germline V gene lookup returns CDR1 SGDLS and CDR2 YYNGEE. The V end lost 1 base, the J end lost 2 bases, and 11 bases lay between the germline ends.

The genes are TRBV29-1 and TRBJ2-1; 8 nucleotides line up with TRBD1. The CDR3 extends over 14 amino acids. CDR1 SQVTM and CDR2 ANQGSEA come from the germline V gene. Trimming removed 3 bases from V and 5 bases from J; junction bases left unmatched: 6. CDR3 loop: CSVEGQEGDNEQFF. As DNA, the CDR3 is TGCAGCGTTGAGGGACAGGAGGGGGACAATGAGCAGTTCTTC.

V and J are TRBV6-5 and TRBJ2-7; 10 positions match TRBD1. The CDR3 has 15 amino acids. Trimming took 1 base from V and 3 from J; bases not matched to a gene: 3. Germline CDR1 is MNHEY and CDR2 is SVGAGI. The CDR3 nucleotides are TGTGCCAGCAGTTACTTGGGACAGGGGATCTACGAGCAGTACTTC. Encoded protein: CASSYLGQGIYEQYF.

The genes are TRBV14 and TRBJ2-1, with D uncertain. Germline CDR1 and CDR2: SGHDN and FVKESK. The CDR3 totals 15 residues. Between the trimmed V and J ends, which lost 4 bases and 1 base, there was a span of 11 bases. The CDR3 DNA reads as TGTGCCAGCAGCCGCAGGCTTCCTTCCTACAATGAGCAGTTCTTC. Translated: CASSRRLPSYNEQFF.